This T cell receptor beta chain was captured by sequencing in a study of brain T cells in children with intractable seizures. The CDR3 length is 14 residues. V shed 3 bases, J shed 7 bases, and the junction held 6 bases outside the gene matches. The germline V gene encodes CDR1 MNHEY and CDR2 SVGAGI. TCRdb's copy holds only in-frame clones and misses some; the assay was immunoSEQ multiplex PCR. The sample gives 75,000 to 80,000 clones, around 93% of which show up once; approximately 1.4% is in the top ten. V gene TRBV6-5 combines with J gene TRBJ1-2; 9 nucleotides align to TRBD1. The sequences come from peripheral blood, collected at surgery. This TCR derives from a boy less than two years old with tuberous sclerosis and intractable seizures. CDR3 region: CASSYPDRGGGYTF. For the CDR3, the DNA is TGTGCCAGCAGTTATCCGGACAGGGGTGGTGGCTACACCTTC.